This T cell receptor beta chain was sequenced in a study of shared clonotypes between healthy human individuals. The CDR3 consists of 16 residues. Germline CDR1 MNHEY, CDR2 SVGAGI. Trimming removed 0 bases from V and 3 bases from J, with 11 bases in between. Study results and caveats: Non-shared clonotypes had lower generation probabilities than clonotypes shared by all four sorted-subset donors.

This clone was recorded once. The antigen remains unidentified. How the authors handled the data: Sequence data from immunoSEQ were junction-only and lacked quality scores; consequently, filtering differed. Profiling relied on immunoSEQ multiplex PCR, and the TCRdb table lists in-frame clones only, not all of them. Clonal size and the V and J genes are those of that table, whereas D and trimming came from the DNA. The repertoire holds about 1.1 million clones, with 70% to 80% as singletons. The chain carries TRBV6-5 and TRBJ2-2; unclear D gene. The sample was memory CD4+ T cells from PBMCs. Subset meaning: CD45RA-negative fraction. The TCR originated in a young man in good health. Some clones in this sample may be carry-over from other donors' samples. The CDR3 nucleotides read TGTGCCAGCAGTTACTCGTACAATGGGCACACCGGGGAGCTGTTTTTT. Residues: CASSYSYNGHTGELFF.